This T cell receptor (beta chain) appears in the sequencing data of a study of cytomegalovirus exposure and HLA in healthy donors. Study as a whole: HLA-typed donors were the source of about 90 million unique TCRs held in an early data release.

Study-wide points: Later analysis indicated greater clonal expansion among HLA-associated TCR beta chains than among equally common other chains.

Every donor was a healthy person donating bone marrow. 60 Vbeta and 13 Jbeta primers were used in PCR. This table comes from immunoSEQ multiplex PCR, and its TCRdb copy is limited to in-frame clones, with some not included. The table has about 200,000 clones, roughly 83% seen once; the top ten hold around 0.4%. The V and J ends lost 5 bases and 0 bases respectively, with 7 bases between them. CDR1 is LNHDA, CDR2 SQIVND, per germline (reference sequence). The CDR3 totals 13 residues. Worth noting for this clone: What it recognizes is unknown.

This TCR was sampled from a male donor in good health and CMV-seropositive. The rearrangement uses TRBV19 and TRBJ1-1; unclear D gene. Sequencing was done on a sample of PBMCs. CDR3 in DNA: TGTGCCAGTAGTTCTTTTATGAACACTGAAGCTTTCTTT. It is translated as CASSSFMNTEAFF. Drawing the rest from reference TRBV19 and TRBJ1-1, the complete variable domain is DGGITQSPKYLFRKEGQNVTLSCEQNLNHDAMYWYRQDPGQGLRLIYYSQIVNDFQKGDIAEGYSVSREKKESFPLTVTSAQKNPTAFYLCASSSFMNTEAFFGQGTRLTVV.